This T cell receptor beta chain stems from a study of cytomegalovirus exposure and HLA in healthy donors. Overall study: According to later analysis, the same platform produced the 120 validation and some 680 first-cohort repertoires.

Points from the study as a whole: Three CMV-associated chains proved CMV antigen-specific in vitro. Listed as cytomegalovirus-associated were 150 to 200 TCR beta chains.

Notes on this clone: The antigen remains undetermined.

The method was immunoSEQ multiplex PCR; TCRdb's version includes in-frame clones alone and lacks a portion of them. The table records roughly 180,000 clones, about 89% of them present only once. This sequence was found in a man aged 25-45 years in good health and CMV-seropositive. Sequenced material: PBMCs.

CDR3 region: CASSPTVSLSYGYTF. The CDR3 DNA is TGTGCCAGCAGCCCTACAGTCTCCCTTTCCTATGGCTACACCTTC. This rearrangement joins TRBV11-2 to TRBJ1-2, with D unclear. The V gene lost 5 bases and the J gene lost 4 bases, with 17 bases spanning the gap. The CDR3 extends over 15 amino acids. Germline V gene lookup returns CDR1 SGHAT and CDR2 FQNNGV.